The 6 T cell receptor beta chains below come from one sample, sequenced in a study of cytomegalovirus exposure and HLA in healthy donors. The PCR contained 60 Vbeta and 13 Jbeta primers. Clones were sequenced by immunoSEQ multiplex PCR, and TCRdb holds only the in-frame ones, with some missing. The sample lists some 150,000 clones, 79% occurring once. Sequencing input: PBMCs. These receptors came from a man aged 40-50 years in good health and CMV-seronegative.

CDR3 protein: CASSHLQGTGEKLFF. The CDR3, as DNA: TGCGCCAGCAGCCATTTACAGGGGACAGGTGAAAAACTGTTTTTT. V gene TRBV4-3 combines with J gene TRBJ1-4; 8 bases align to TRBD1. The CDR3 consists of 15 residues. The V segment lost 3 bases and the J segment 7 bases; nucleotides outside the gene matches: 7. Per germline, CDR1 LGHNA and CDR2 YSLEER.

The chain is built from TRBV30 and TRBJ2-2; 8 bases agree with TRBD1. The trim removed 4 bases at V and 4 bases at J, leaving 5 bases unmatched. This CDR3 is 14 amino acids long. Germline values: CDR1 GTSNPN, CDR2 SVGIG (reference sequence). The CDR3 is CAWKDRVGTGELFF. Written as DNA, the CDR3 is TGTGCCTGGAAGGACAGGGTGGGCACCGGGGAGCTGTTTTTT.

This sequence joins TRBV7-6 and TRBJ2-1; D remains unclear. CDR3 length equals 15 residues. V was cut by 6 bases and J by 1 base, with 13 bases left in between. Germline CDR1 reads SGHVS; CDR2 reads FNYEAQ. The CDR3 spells CASSPIHESYNEQFF. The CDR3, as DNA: TGTGCCAGCAGTCCTATCCACGAGTCCTACAATGAGCAGTTCTTC.

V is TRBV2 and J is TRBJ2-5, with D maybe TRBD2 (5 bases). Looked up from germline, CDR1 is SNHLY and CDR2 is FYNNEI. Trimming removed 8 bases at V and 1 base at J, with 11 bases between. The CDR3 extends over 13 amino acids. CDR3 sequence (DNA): TGTGCCAGCGAGCGGACGGTCCAAGAGACCCAGTACTTC. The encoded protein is CASERTVQETQYF.

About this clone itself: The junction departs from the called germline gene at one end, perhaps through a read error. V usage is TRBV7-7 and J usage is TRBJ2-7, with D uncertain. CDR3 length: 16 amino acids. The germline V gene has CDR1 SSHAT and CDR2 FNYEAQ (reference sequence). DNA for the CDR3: TGTGCTAGCAGCTTCCCCTGGAGCCCGAGCTCCTACGAGCAGTACTTC. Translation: CASSFPWSPSSYEQYF.

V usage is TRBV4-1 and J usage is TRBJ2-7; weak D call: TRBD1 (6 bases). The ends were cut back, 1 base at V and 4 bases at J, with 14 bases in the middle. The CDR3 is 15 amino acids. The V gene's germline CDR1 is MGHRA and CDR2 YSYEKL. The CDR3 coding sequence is TGCGCCAGCAGCCAAGGGAGCAGGGGAAATTACGAGCAGTACTTC. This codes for CASSQGSRGNYEQYF.